The 30 T cell receptor beta chains listed next were all sequenced from one sample in a study of T cell repertoires in cytomegalovirus infection. TCRdb used MiXCR to reprocess the reads, holding one entry per CDR3 protein. The data hold hundreds of thousands of distinct CDR3 sequences, with roughly a sixth observed a single time. Sequenced: PBMCs. These receptors were taken from a human donor in good health (CMV status not recorded). Some clones in this sample may be carry-over from other donors' samples.

This clonotype was observed at least ten times. The chain has TRBV7-2 and TRBJ2-2; D gene uncertain. Germline CDR1 reads SGHTA; CDR2 reads FQGNSA. V shed 0 bases and J shed 8 bases, with 16 bases lying between them. This CDR3 is 16 amino acids long. CDR3 DNA sequence: TGTGCCAGCAGCTTAGCTCTCGCGTCCGCACTAGGGGAGCTGTTTTTT. Amino acid sequence: CASSLALASALGELFF.

This clonotype was counted many times. The J gene is TRBJ2-5, the V gene TRBV6-1; D is unclear. Trimming stripped 6 bases from V and 2 bases from J, with 10 bases between. This CDR3 comprises 13 residues. Per germline, CDR1 MNHNS and CDR2 SASEGT. The DNA of the CDR3 is TGTGCCAGCAGGGCCGGGTCGCAAGAGACCCAGTACTTC. It encodes CASRAGSQETQYF.

This clonotype was seen more than once but under ten times. The V call is TRBV4-1, the J call TRBJ1-3, with D perhaps TRBD1 (5 bases). Trimming cost V 4 bases and J 4 bases, with 17 bases left between them. This CDR3 has 16 amino acids. Germline CDR1 reads MGHRA; CDR2 reads YSYEKL. CDR3 nucleotides: TGCGCCAGCAGCCGCTACGGGACCCCTTCGGGAAACACCATATATTTT. It encodes CASSRYGTPSGNTIYF.

The sample holds a few counts of this clonotype. In nucleotides, the CDR3 is TGCAGTGCTAGCCCCACAGGTCCGGGTACGCAGTATTTT. Translated, it gives CSASPTGPGTQYF. The rearrangement uses TRBV20-1 and TRBJ2-3; a weak D match, TRBD1 (5 bases). Germline V gene sequence: CDR1 DFQATT, CDR2 SNEGSKA (reference sequence). Trimming took 3 bases from V and 8 from J, leaving 15 bases between them. This CDR3 spans 13 amino acids.

This clonotype has more than one count but fewer than ten. V and J are TRBV18 and TRBJ2-7; 9 positions agree with TRBD1. V lost 5 bases and J lost 3; bases outside the gene matches: 5. The CDR3 covers 14 residues. Per the germline V gene, CDR1 is KGHSH and CDR2 is LQKENI. The CDR3 DNA reads as TGTGCCAGCTCATACGACAGGGGGAACTACGAGCAGTACTTC. This translates into CASSYDRGNYEQYF. The whole variable domain, filled in from reference TRBV18 and TRBJ2-7, reads NAGVMQNPRHLVRRRGQEARLRCSPMKGHSHVYWYRQLPEEGLKFMVYLQKENIIDESGMPKERFSAEFPKEGPSILRIQQVVRGDSAAYFCASSYDRGNYEQYFGPGTRLTVT.

The chain carries TRBV20-1 and TRBJ2-1; 9 nucleotides align to TRBD1. Trimming removed 3 bases from V and 8 bases from J; junction bases left unmatched: 11. Germline V gene sequence: CDR1 DFQATT, CDR2 SNEGSKA (reference sequence). The CDR3 totals 15 residues. This chain's CDR3 is CSASASGQGVDEQFF. The CDR3 coding sequence is TGCAGTGCTAGTGCTTCGGGACAGGGAGTCGATGAGCAGTTCTTC.

The chain recombines TRBV6-6 with TRBJ2-3, with 8 bases aligning to TRBD2. This CDR3 contains 15 residues. Looked up from germline, CDR1 is MNHNY and CDR2 is SVGAGI (reference sequence). V lost 4 bases, J lost 4 bases, and 7 bases stayed unmatched. DNA for the CDR3: TGTGCCAGCAGTTTGGCTAGCGGGCAATCAGATACGCAGTATTTT. Amino acids: CASSLASGQSDTQYF.

The chain is built from TRBV6-6 and TRBJ2-7; 11 bases map to TRBD1. V gave up 6 bases and J gave up 6 bases; unmatched junction bases: 7. Germline V gene data show CDR1 as MNHNY and CDR2 as SVGAGI (reference sequence). CDR3 length: 14 residues. The CDR3 region is CASRLGTGGGEQYF. The CDR3 region has the DNA TGTGCCAGCAGACTGGGGACAGGGGGTGGCGAGCAGTACTTC.

The rearrangement links TRBV15 to TRBJ2-3; D is ambiguous. Trimming took 0 bases from V and 6 from J, leaving 10 bases between them. This CDR3 has 14 residues. Germline V gene lookup returns CDR1 LNHNV and CDR2 YYDKDF (reference sequence). In DNA, the CDR3 is TGTGCCACCAGCAGAGATGTGGTCAGTGATACGCAGTATTTT. Its protein is CATSRDVVSDTQYF. Supplemented by reference TRBV15 and TRBJ2-3, the full variable domain reads DAMVIQNPRYQVTQFGKPVTLSCSQTLNHNVMYWYQQKSSQAPKLLFHYYDKDFNNEADTPDNFQSRRPNTSFCFLDIRSPGLGDTAMYLCATSRDVVSDTQYFGPGTRLTVL.

The count of this clonotype is one. V is TRBV10-3 and J is TRBJ2-3; unclear D gene. Germline V gene sequence: CDR1 ENHRY, CDR2 SYGVKD. The V end lost 6 bases, the J end lost 2 bases, and 9 bases lay between the germline ends. This CDR3 region has 13 residues. The CDR3 nucleotides read TGTGCCATCAGGAAGAACCCCACAGATACGCAGTATTTT. Protein: CAIRKNPTDTQYF.

This clonotype appeared a few times. The J gene is TRBJ1-1, the V gene TRBV7-8; unclear D gene. The ends were cut back, 1 base at V and 7 bases at J, with 7 bases in the middle. The CDR3 contains 12 residues. Germline lookup yields CDR1 SGHVS and CDR2 FQNEAQ. CDR3 nucleotide sequence: TGTGCCAGCAGCTTAGTAGGAGTTGAAGCTTTCTTT. Its translation is CASSLVGVEAFF.

The chain combines TRBV3-1 with TRBJ2-5, with 8 bases that match TRBD2. This CDR3 contains 15 residues. V dropped 1 base and J dropped 5; count of bases not matched to a gene: 6. CDR1 is LGHDT and CDR2 is YNNKEL in the germline V gene (reference sequence). The chain's CDR3 is CASSQAGGPRETQYF. CDR3 coding DNA: TGTGCCAGCAGCCAAGCGGGGGGGCCGCGGGAGACCCAGTACTTC.

This clonotype was seen a handful of times. V gene TRBV20-1 combines with J gene TRBJ1-6, with D possibly being TRBD1 (6 bases). CDR3 length: 15 amino acids. Germline CDR1 and CDR2: DFQATT and SNEGSKA (reference sequence). Trimming took off 0 bases at V and 15 bases at J, with 21 bases between the two ends. CDR3 DNA sequence: TGCAGTGCTAGAGATCTCGGGGCAGGGGAGTTCGTCCTCCACTTT. Its translation: CSARDLGAGEFVLHF.

There are a few counts of this clonotype. The chain employs TRBV18 and TRBJ2-1, with 10 nucleotides matching TRBD1. Per germline, CDR1 KGHSH and CDR2 LQKENI. V lost 3 bases, J lost 3 bases, and 5 bases stayed unmatched. CDR3 size: 16 residues. The CDR3: CASSPTGGQDYNEQFF. The DNA for the CDR3 is TGTGCCAGCTCACCGACAGGGGGCCAAGACTACAATGAGCAGTTCTTC.

This clonotype was counted only a few times. The gene calls are TRBV6-6 and TRBJ2-1; maybe TRBD2 (5 bases). Germline-derived CDR1 and CDR2 are MNHNY and SVGAGI (reference sequence). This CDR3 has 14 amino acids. V lost 0 bases to trimming and J lost 6 bases, with 9 bases between them. The CDR3 DNA reads TGTGCCAGCAGTTACTCGCAGCTAGCCAATGAGCAGTTCTTC. It is translated as CASSYSQLANEQFF.

The rearrangement uses TRBV6-2 or TRBV6-3 and TRBJ2-5, with D maybe TRBD2 (6 bases). Trimming left V 5 bases short and J 1 base short, with 11 bases between. There are 14 residues in the CDR3. CDR1 and CDR2 from the germline V gene are MNHEY and SVGEGT. In DNA form, the CDR3 reads TGTGCCAGCAGTAAACGGGGGTTCCAAGAGACCCAGTACTTC. Translated, it gives CASSKRGFQETQYF.

This chain links TRBV5-1 with TRBJ2-5; weak D call: TRBD2 (6 bases). This CDR3 has 16 residues. V was trimmed by 0 bases and J by 4 bases, leaving 16 bases between them. Per germline, CDR1 SGHRS and CDR2 YFSETQ. CDR3 residues: CASSLAGGDSRETQYF. CDR3 nucleotide sequence: TGCGCCAGCAGCTTGGCCGGCGGGGATTCGAGAGAGACCCAGTACTTC.

This clonotype was detected a few times. The J gene is TRBJ2-5, the V gene TRBV2, with D possibly matching TRBD1 (6 bases). CDR3 size: 12 residues. CDR1 is SNHLY, CDR2 FYNNEI, per germline. V lost 7 bases and J lost 1, with 7 bases in between. CDR3 DNA sequence: TGTGCCAGCATGACAGGCCAAGAGACCCAGTACTTC. Translation: CASMTGQETQYF.

This clonotype was observed a few times. The chain recombines TRBV12-3 or TRBV12-4 with TRBJ1-4; 9 bases are shared with TRBD1. The CDR3 has 15 residues. The J segment lost 8 bases and the V segment lost 5 bases, leaving 9 bases of the junction unmatched. CDR3 nucleotide sequence: TGTGCCAGCAGTCGTCCGACAGGGGGTAACGAAAAACTGTTTTTT. Protein product: CASSRPTGGNEKLFF.

This clonotype was recorded a few times. The chain carries TRBV6-2 or TRBV6-3 and TRBJ1-5; D possibly corresponds to TRBD1 (5 bases). V was cut by 5 bases and J by 5 bases, with 13 bases left in between. CDR3 length: 14 amino acids. The V gene's germline CDR1 is MNHEY and CDR2 SVGEGT. The CDR3, as DNA: TGTGCCAGCAGTCAGGGCAGTTTCGATCAGCCCCAGCATTTT. Its translation is CASSQGSFDQPQHF.

This clonotype was counted many times. DNA for the CDR3: TGTGCCAGCAGCTTAGGGGACGGCCCCTACGAGCAGTACTTC. Translating it yields CASSLGDGPYEQYF. The chain joins TRBV7-2 to TRBJ2-7; D is perhaps TRBD1 or TRBD2 (5 bases each). Trimming left V 1 base short and J 2 bases short, with 9 bases between. From germline, CDR1 is SGHTA and CDR2 FQGNSA. The CDR3 spans 14 residues.

This clonotype was detected many times. The chain recombines TRBV6-6 with TRBJ1-4; no clear D gene. V lost 5 bases and J lost 0, with 10 bases in between. CDR3 length: 15 amino acids. Germline V CDR1 and CDR2: MNHNY, SVGAGI (reference sequence). The CDR3: CASSTPQTTNEKLFF. In DNA form, the CDR3 reads TGTGCCAGCAGTACCCCCCAGACAACTAATGAAAAACTGTTTTTT.

V gene TRBV28 combines with J gene TRBJ1-5; D call uncertain. The germline V gene encodes CDR1 MDHEN and CDR2 SYDVKM. The V end was cut by 4 bases, the J end by 0 bases, with 13 bases between. This CDR3 contains 16 residues. This chain's CDR3 is CASSSWVFYSNQPQHF. In DNA form, the CDR3 reads TGTGCCAGCAGTTCTTGGGTCTTTTATAGCAATCAGCCCCAGCATTTT.

The rearrangement uses TRBV20-1 and TRBJ2-7, with TRBD1 matching over 9 bases. This CDR3 comprises 13 residues. The V and J ends lost 7 bases and 2 bases, in that order; junction bases with no gene match: 6. The germline CDR1 and CDR2 sequences are DFQATT and SNEGSKA (reference sequence). The CDR3 DNA follows: TGCAGTGGAACGGGACAGGGAACCTACGAGCAGTACTTC. The encoded protein is CSGTGQGTYEQYF.

This clonotype was detected ten times or more. The chain employs TRBV7-6 and TRBJ2-1, with D possibly TRBD2 on 5 matching bases. This CDR3 is built from 14 residues. The V end lost 4 bases, the J end lost 6 bases, and 13 bases lay between the germline ends. In germline, CDR1 is SGHVS, CDR2 FNYEAQ. Written as DNA, the CDR3 is TGTGCCAGCAGCTACGGACGGACTTCCAATGAGCAGTTCTTC. It specifies CASSYGRTSNEQFF.

This clonotype was seen many times. The gene calls are TRBV7-2 and TRBJ1-2; weak D call: TRBD1 (5 bases). The V and J ends lost 7 bases and 4 bases respectively, with 16 bases between them. The CDR3 totals 14 residues. Germline V lookup: CDR1 SGHTA, CDR2 FQGNSA. This CDR3 is CASTIEGQVYGYTF. The DNA for the CDR3 is TGTGCCAGCACCATCGAGGGGCAGGTCTATGGCTACACCTTC.

Many counts were recorded for this clonotype. The rearrangement links TRBV14 to TRBJ2-7, with D possibly matching TRBD2 (5 bases). Germline assignment: CDR1 SGHDN and CDR2 FVKESK. The germline V and J ends were trimmed by 0 bases and 0 bases, with 15 bases remaining between them. The CDR3 runs to 17 residues. The CDR3 DNA reads as TGTGCCAGCAGCCAAGATGTTTCTCCGGGATACTCCTACGAGCAGTACTTC. This codes for CASSQDVSPGYSYEQYF.

The rearrangement links TRBV12-3 or TRBV12-4 to TRBJ2-5; 9 bases map to TRBD2. V lost 6 bases and J lost 2; bases outside the gene matches: 10. This CDR3 is built from 16 residues. CDR3 nucleotides: TGTGCCAGCAGCCACACCCAGGCGGGGGGGCAAGAGACCCAGTACTTC. The encoded protein is CASSHTQAGGQETQYF.

The rearrangement links TRBV4-1 to TRBJ2-3, with 7 positions matching TRBD2. The CDR3 sequence is 16 residues long. Germline CDR1 MGHRA, CDR2 YSYEKL. The junction had 8 bases not matched to a gene; V was cut back by 4 bases and J by 1 base. The CDR3 bases are TGCGCCAGCAGCCTCGTCCCAAGCGGGGGCACAGATACGCAGTATTTT. It specifies CASSLVPSGGTDTQYF.

The chain carries TRBV6-1 and TRBJ2-1, with D possibly TRBD2 on 6 matching bases. V was pared by 11 bases and J by 3 bases, with 17 bases between. Germline CDR1 reads MNHNS; CDR2 reads SASEGT. The CDR3 loop spans 14 amino acids. Written as DNA, the CDR3 is TGTGCCCTCCCGGGAGCGGACCACTACAATGAGCAGTTCTTC. This sequence encodes CALPGADHYNEQFF.